Shown below are 19 T cell receptor beta chains from a single sample sequenced in a study of cytomegalovirus exposure and HLA in healthy donors. The PCR had 60 Vbeta and 13 Jbeta primers. This table comes from immunoSEQ multiplex PCR, and its TCRdb copy is limited to in-frame clones, with some not included. The data show fewer than 200,000 clones, about two thirds seen once. Material: PBMCs. The receptors come from a woman between 18 and 30 years old in good health and CMV-seropositive.

The V and J genes are TRBV9 and TRBJ2-1; 11 nucleotides align to TRBD2. V dropped 3 bases and J dropped 5; count of bases not matched to a gene: 4. CDR3 length equals 15 residues. Germline CDR1 reads SGDLS; CDR2 reads YYNGEE. CDR3 in amino acids: CASSDIAGGDNEQFF. In DNA, the CDR3 is TGTGCCAGCAGCGACATAGCGGGGGGGGACAATGAGCAGTTCTTC.

V usage is TRBV19 and J usage is TRBJ2-1; D is unclear. The V gene lost 5 bases and the J gene lost 8 bases, with 13 bases spanning the gap. This CDR3 is 13 amino acids long. Germline CDR1 reads LNHDA; CDR2 reads SQIVND (reference sequence). This CDR3 reads CASSPSRVYEQFF. Here the CDR3 DNA reads TGTGCCAGTAGTCCATCCCGGGTATATGAGCAGTTCTTC.

This clone has a handful of counts. The CDR3 sequence is CASKNGGITYEQYF. CDR3 bases: TGTGCCAGCAAAAACGGCGGGATTACCTACGAGCAGTACTTC. V is TRBV6-6 and J is TRBJ2-7, with D perhaps matching TRBD2 (6 bases). This CDR3 comprises 14 residues. From germline, CDR1 is MNHNY and CDR2 SVGAGI (reference sequence). Trimming removed 7 bases from V and 2 bases from J, with 15 bases in between.

J is TRBJ2-5 and V is TRBV5-6, with 11 bases fitting TRBD1. The V gene end was trimmed by 2 bases and the J gene end by 4 bases; junction bases not matched to a gene: 4. CDR1 is SGHDT, CDR2 YYEEEE, per germline. The CDR3 consists of 15 residues. This CDR3 reads CASSLLGTGGETQYF. CDR3 bases: TGTGCCAGCAGCTTATTAGGGACAGGGGGAGAGACCCAGTACTTC. The full variable domain, completed using reference TRBV5-6 and TRBJ2-5, is DAGVTQSPTHLIKTRGQQVTLRCSPKSGHDTVSWYQQALGQGPQFIFQYYEEEERQRGNFPDRFSGHQFPNYSSELNVNALLLGDSALYLCASSLLGTGGETQYFGPGTRLLVL.

The gene calls are TRBV6-1 and TRBJ2-1, with 10 bases identical to TRBD2. The germline V gene has CDR1 MNHNS and CDR2 SASEGT. The V segment lost 8 bases and the J segment 2 bases; nucleotides outside the gene matches: 3. This CDR3 comprises 14 residues. This CDR3 is CASRAGGAYNEQFF. The CDR3 region has the DNA TGTGCCAGCCGAGCGGGAGGGGCCTACAATGAGCAGTTCTTC.

The rearrangement uses TRBV7-3 and TRBJ2-3; D not certain. Between the trimmed V and J ends, which lost 0 bases and 0 bases, there was a span of 4 bases. This CDR3 has 14 residues. Germline-derived CDR1 and CDR2 are SGHTA and FQGTGA. CDR3 sequence: CASSLTSSTDTQYF. Here the CDR3 DNA reads TGTGCCAGCAGCTTAACTAGCAGCACAGATACGCAGTATTTT.

This clone was detected a few times. The chain carries TRBV15 and TRBJ1-1; D remains ambiguous. The CDR3 sequence is 14 residues long. Germline values: CDR1 LNHNV, CDR2 YYDKDF (reference sequence). The V and J ends lost 1 base and 6 bases respectively, with 12 bases between them. CDR3 protein: CATSRVLQASEAFF. DNA for the CDR3: TGTGCCACCAGCAGAGTGTTGCAGGCTTCTGAAGCTTTCTTT.

This chain connects TRBV6-1 to TRBJ2-3; D is unresolved. The CDR3 has 17 residues. V was shortened by 3 bases and J by 2 bases, with 18 bases between the two germline ends. Germline CDR1 and CDR2: MNHNS and SASEGT. CDR3 region: CASSDRRLRLATDTQYF. In nucleotides, the CDR3 is TGTGCCAGCAGTGACAGGCGATTAAGGCTCGCCACAGATACGCAGTATTTT.

The chain uses TRBV6-5 and TRBJ2-3, with D possibly matching TRBD2 (5 bases). This CDR3 has 14 residues. The V gene's germline CDR1 is MNHEY and CDR2 SVGAGI. V was cut by 6 bases and J by 5 bases, with 15 bases left in between. The CDR3 DNA is TGTGCCAGCAGCCCAGGACTGGTTGGAGATACGCAGTATTTT. This translates into CASSPGLVGDTQYF.

The V gene is TRBV10-2, the J gene TRBJ2-7; 8 bases align to TRBD2. V gave up 8 bases and J gave up 0 bases; unmatched junction bases: 12. Germline loops: CDR1 WSHSY, CDR2 SAAADI. CDR3 length: 16 amino acids. The CDR3 bases are TGCGCCAGCGTTGGGGAAGCGGGAGTAAGCTCCTACGAGCAGTACTTC. It codes for CASVGEAGVSSYEQYF.

The rearrangement joins TRBV27 to TRBJ1-1; 12 bases are a match to TRBD1. CDR3 length: 15 amino acids. With V trimmed by 5 bases and J by 7 bases, 8 bases remained unmatched. Germline V gene lookup returns CDR1 MNHEY and CDR2 SMNVEV (reference sequence). The CDR3 DNA sequence: TGTGCCAGCAGTGGGGCCGGGACAGGGGGCGATGAAGCTTTCTTT. Its protein is CASSGAGTGGDEAFF.

This chain links TRBV7-6 with TRBJ2-7; no definite D call. This CDR3 is 14 amino acids long. The V and J ends lost 1 base and 3 bases respectively, with 10 bases between them. The germline CDR1 and CDR2 sequences are SGHVS and FNYEAQ. The CDR3 sequence is CASSLEVQDYEQYF. The DNA of the CDR3 is TGTGCCAGCAGCTTAGAGGTTCAGGACTACGAGCAGTACTTC.

V gene TRBV5-1 combines with J gene TRBJ1-2, with D unresolved. Trimming left V 0 bases short and J 4 bases short, with 10 bases between. Germline V gene lookup returns CDR1 SGHRS and CDR2 YFSETQ. The length of the CDR3 is 14 residues. The CDR3 here is CASSLAERIYGYTF. Here the CDR3 DNA reads TGCGCCAGCAGCTTGGCCGAGAGGATCTATGGCTACACCTTC.

The V gene is TRBV7-2, the J gene TRBJ2-3; maybe TRBD1 (5 bases). This CDR3 is 16 amino acids long. V lost 0 bases to trimming and J lost 0 bases, with 10 bases between them. Germline V CDR1 and CDR2: SGHTA, FQGNSA. The CDR3 loop is CASSLAAGFSTDTQYF. DNA for the CDR3: TGTGCCAGCAGCTTAGCGGCAGGGTTCAGCACAGATACGCAGTATTTT.

The V call is TRBV25-1, the J call TRBJ2-5, with 7 bases aligning to TRBD2. The J call may be wrong; the DNA end is better matched by TRBJ2-7. The CDR3 consists of 15 residues. Germline CDR1 MGHDK, CDR2 SYGVNS. The CDR3, as DNA: TGTGCCAGCAGTGAACGAAGCGGGAAGACCTACGAGCAGTACTTC. Its translation is CASSERSGKTYEQYF.

The chain combines TRBV7-2 with TRBJ2-1; D perhaps matches TRBD2 (5 bases). The CDR3 sequence is 15 residues long. CDR1 and CDR2 (germline): SGHTA, FQGNSA. Trimming removed 1 base from V and 4 bases from J, with 11 bases in between. The DNA for the CDR3 is TGTGCCAGCAGCTTAGGGGTAGGGAGATACAATGAGCAGTTCTTC. It translates to CASSLGVGRYNEQFF.

This clone came up a few times. The chain links TRBV5-1 to TRBJ2-3; tentatively, D is TRBD1 (5 bases). Per germline, CDR1 SGHRS and CDR2 YFSETQ. V was shortened by 5 bases and J by 5 bases, with 12 bases between the two germline ends. The CDR3 runs to 13 residues. The CDR3 sequence: CASRGDSRDTQYF. CDR3 nucleotides: TGCGCCAGCAGAGGGGATTCCAGAGATACGCAGTATTTT.

This clone was seen only a few times. V usage is TRBV6-6 and J usage is TRBJ2-3, with TRBD1 as a possible D gene (6 bases). The V gene's germline CDR1 is MNHNY and CDR2 SVGAGI (reference sequence). The CDR3 length is 14 residues. Trimming cost V 0 bases and J 5 bases, with 9 bases left between them. CDR3 sequence: CASSYSEGGDTQYF. CDR3 coding DNA: TGTGCCAGCAGTTACTCAGAAGGGGGAGATACGCAGTATTTT.

This chain joins TRBV7-9 and TRBJ2-3; 10 positions agree with TRBD2. J lost 0 bases, V lost 5 bases, and 2 bases had no gene match. CDR1 and CDR2 (germline): SEHNR, FQNEAQ (reference sequence). This CDR3 comprises 15 residues. CDR3 residues: CASSLTSGSTDTQYF. CDR3 DNA: TGTGCCAGCAGCCTGACTAGCGGGAGCACAGATACGCAGTATTTT.